This entry describes one T cell receptor (beta chain). It lacks a known antigen. No per-base quality is available; no much larger clone lies one base away. The sample comes from a study of blood T cell repertoires in COVID-19 (dated by TCRdb to about 2020). With respect to the entire study: Samples covering the acute and convalescent phases of COVID-19 were provided by collaborators in the United States, Italy and Spain. Deeply sampled blood TCRbeta repertoires from subjects exposed to, actively infected with, or recovered from COVID-19 were included in the dataset. The material from the prospective study consisted of cDNA or gDNA derived from T cells, B-cell-depleted T cells, or PBMCs. Nearly every sample came with metadata listing a de-identified subject ID, COVID-19 status, age in years and sex. A freely available public database, intended as a resource for researchers studying the immune response to SARS-CoV-2, is where the repertoires were released. Where available, HLA class I and class II types were obtained from metadata supplied by the sample provider rather than from assay-based typing. The samples were drawn from the first 160 participants of the ongoing ImmuneRACE study and from roughly 1,300 subjects provided by 6 global collaborators.

TCRbeta CDR3 regions were amplified from genomic DNA using the immunoSEQ Assay, a bias-controlled multiplex PCR. From the authors' description of their analysis: Nucleated cell counts per sample were estimated from amplification of reference gene primers within the assay. Sequence reads were collapsed and filtered to measure the absolute abundance of every unique TCRbeta CDR3 rearrangement. For each sample, productive Simpson clonality was calculated as the square root of Simpson's diversity index across productive rearrangements. TCRdb mirrors the immuneACCESS table, restricted to in-frame sequences. Some clones are absent from its copies; in checked studies, under half trace to an unresolved V gene, and the reason for the others is unknown. That table gives V, J and clone size, and the DNA gave D and trimming. In all, the sample holds about 200,000 clones, and 87% of those were seen once. The top ten constitute 2% to 2.5% of the sample.

Participants in the prospective study were aged roughly 18 to 89 years, lived in over 20 United States geographic areas, and enrolled through a virtual design. In the prospective study, participants were assigned to cohorts based on the clinical history participants reported in a screening survey and a study questionnaire. Recovered participants in ImmuneRACE Cohort 3 were defined by two consecutive negative NP/OP PCR tests, clearance by a healthcare professional, or resolution of symptoms. Each participant in the prospective study had whole blood, serum and a nasopharyngeal or oropharyngeal swab collected by mobile phlebotomists. Prospective study participants could optionally give additional blood draws and questionnaires over an approximately two-month period. Before DNA extraction, prospective study blood samples were shipped either frozen or at room temperature. Points the paper makes about the study in general: The quantity of clinical and demographic metadata differed by source and by participant and was supplied without curation.

CDR1 and CDR2, looked up from the germline V gene, are SGHRS and YFSETQ. Ends trimmed: V by 4 bases, J by 3 bases; bases unmatched to a gene: 4. Taken from cysteine to phenylalanine, the CDR3 has 13 residues. CDR3 DNA is the only sequence kept; it has 39 bases, read in frame from the first base. Source material: PBMCs or T cells enriched from blood (not recorded which). This clonotype originated in a woman younger than 45 who had recovered from COVID-19. The chain couples TRBV5-1 to TRBJ2-7, and 7 bases in between align with TRBD2. The bases are TGCGCCAGCAGCCCGAGGGAGGGCTACGAGCAGTACTTC. It encodes CASSPREGYEQYF.